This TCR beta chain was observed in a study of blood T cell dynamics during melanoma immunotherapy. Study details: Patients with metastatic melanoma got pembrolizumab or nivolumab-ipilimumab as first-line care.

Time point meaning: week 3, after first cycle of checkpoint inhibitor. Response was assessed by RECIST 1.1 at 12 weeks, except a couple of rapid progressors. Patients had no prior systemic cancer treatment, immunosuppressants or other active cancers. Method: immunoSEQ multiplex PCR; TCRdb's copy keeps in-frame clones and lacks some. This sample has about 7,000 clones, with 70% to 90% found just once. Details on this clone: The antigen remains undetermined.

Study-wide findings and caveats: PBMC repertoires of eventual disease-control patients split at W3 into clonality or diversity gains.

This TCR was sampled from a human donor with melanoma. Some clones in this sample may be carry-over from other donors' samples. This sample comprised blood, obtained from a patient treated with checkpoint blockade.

The CDR3 coding sequence is TGTGCCAGCAGTGAAGATGATACTTGGATTGAAGCTTTCTTT. Protein: CASSEDDTWIEAFF. The chain has TRBV6-1 and TRBJ1-1; D ambiguous. V gave up 1 base and J gave up 7 bases, with 13 bases separating them. The germline CDR1 and CDR2 sequences are MNHNS and SASEGT. This CDR3 has 14 residues.